The clone carrying this T cell receptor beta chain was found a few times. Its antigen remains unidentified. The data belong to a study of T cell repertoires in cytomegalovirus infection. Study at large: Researchers turned to recently identified HLA-C-restricted CMV epitopes as well as well-studied HLA-B-restricted ones. Evidence of both CMV infection and a matching HLA type came from public TCR beta signatures.

TCRdb re-called the reads with MiXCR, one entry per CDR3 protein. The sample yields fewer than 200,000 distinct CDR3 sequences, less than 25% seen once. The trim removed 5 bases at V and 2 bases at J, leaving 4 bases unmatched. This CDR3 is 16 amino acids long. Germline assignment: CDR1 SEHNR and CDR2 FQNEAQ (reference sequence). The chain recombines TRBV7-9 with TRBJ2-4, with 12 bases aligning to TRBD2. The source is a human donor in good health (CMV status not recorded). Some clones in this sample may be carry-over from other donors' samples. The sample in question was CD8+ T cells from cultured PBMCs, obtained from culture after CMV antigen stimulation. The CDR3 sequence is CASSRGLAGTKNIQYF. The CDR3 nucleotides read TGTGCCAGCAGCCGTGGACTAGCGGGGACCAAAAACATTCAGTACTTC.